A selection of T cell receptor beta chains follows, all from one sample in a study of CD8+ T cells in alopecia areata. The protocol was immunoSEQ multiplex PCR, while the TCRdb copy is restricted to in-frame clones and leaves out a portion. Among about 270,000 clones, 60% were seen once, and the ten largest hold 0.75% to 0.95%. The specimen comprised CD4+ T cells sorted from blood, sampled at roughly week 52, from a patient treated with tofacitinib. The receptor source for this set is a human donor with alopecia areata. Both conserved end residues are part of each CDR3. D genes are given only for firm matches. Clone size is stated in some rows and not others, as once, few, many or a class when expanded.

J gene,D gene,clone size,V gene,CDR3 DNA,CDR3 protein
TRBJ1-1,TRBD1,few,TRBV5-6,TGTGCCAGCAGCTTGGGATTACTGGCAGGGGGTTGGAACACTGAAGCTTTCTTT,CASSLGLLAGGWNTEAFF
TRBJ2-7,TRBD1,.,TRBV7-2,TGTGCCAGCAGCTTAGGGGGACAGTACGAGCAGTACTTC,CASSLGGQYEQYF
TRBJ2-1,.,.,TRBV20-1,TGCAGTGCCACGGACAGCTTCGAGCAGTTCTTC,CSATDSFEQFF
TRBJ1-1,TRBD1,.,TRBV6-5,TGTGCCAGCGTCTATCAGGGGGTCGCTTTCTTT,CASVYQGVAFF
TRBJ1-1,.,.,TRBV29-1,TGCAGCGCCCTGTGGGATATTGAAGCTTTCTTT,CSALWDIEAFF
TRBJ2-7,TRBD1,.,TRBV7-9,TGTGCCAGCAGCCCCCCGGACAGGGCTTCCTACGAGCAGTACTTC,CASSPPDRASYEQYF
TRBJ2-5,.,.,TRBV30,TGTGCCTGGAGTGTAGGTCGGGAGACCCAGTACTTC,CAWSVGRETQYF
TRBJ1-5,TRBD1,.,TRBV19,TGTGCCAGTAGCAAGGACAGGGGAGGCCAGCCCCAGCATTTT,CASSKDRGGQPQHF
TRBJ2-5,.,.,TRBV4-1,TGCGCCAGCAGCGGTACAGACCAAGAGACCCAGTACTTC,CASSGTDQETQYF
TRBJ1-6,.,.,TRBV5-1,TGCGCCAGCAGCCGACACAAGGGTGGCAATTCACCCCTCCACTTT,CASSRHKGGNSPLHF
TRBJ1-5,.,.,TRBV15,TGTGCCACCTGGCCGGGACGGATCAATCAGCCCCAGCATTTT,CATWPGRINQPQHF
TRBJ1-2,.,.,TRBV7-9,TGTGCCGGCGTGATGTTGGACTATGGCTACACCTTC,CAGVMLDYGYTF
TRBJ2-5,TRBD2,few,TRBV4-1,TGCGCCAGCAGCCAAGATACCGGGGGGGTTCAAGAGACCCAGTACTTC,CASSQDTGGVQETQYF
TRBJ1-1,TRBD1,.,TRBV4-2,TGTGCCAGCAGCCAAGAGGGACAGAGCATGAACACTGAAGCTTTCTTT,CASSQEGQSMNTEAFF
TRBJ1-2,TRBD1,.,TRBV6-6,TGTGCCAGCAGTCCCGACAGGGTCGGAGGCTACACCTTC,CASSPDRVGGYTF
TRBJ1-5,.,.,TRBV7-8,TGTGCCAGCACCCCTAATACAGGCTCTCGGGAGCCCCAGCATTTT,CASTPNTGSREPQHF
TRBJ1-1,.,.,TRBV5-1,TGCGCCAGCTCTACACCCACTGAAGCTTTCTTT,CASSTPTEAFF
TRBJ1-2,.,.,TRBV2,TGTGCCAGCAGTGACAGGGCGCGCCATCCTGGCTACACCTTC,CASSDRARHPGYTF
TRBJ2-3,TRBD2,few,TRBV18,TGTGCCAGCTCACTCCAGAGCGGGGGGGCCACAGATACGCAGTATTTT,CASSLQSGGATDTQYF
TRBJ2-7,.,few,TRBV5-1,TGCGCCAGCAGCCCAGTTGGGGGGGACATCTACGAGCAGTACTTC,CASSPVGGDIYEQYF
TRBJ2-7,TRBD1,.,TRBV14,TGTGCCAGCAGCCATGGGACAGGGGTTATCTACGAGCAGTACTTC,CASSHGTGVIYEQYF
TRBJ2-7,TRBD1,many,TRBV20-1,TGCAGTGCTTACTACAGGGGATCGCAGTACTTC,CSAYYRGSQYF
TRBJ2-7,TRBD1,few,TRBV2,TGTGCCCTCAGGGGGCTGAGCTCCTACGAGCAGTACTTC,CALRGLSSYEQYF
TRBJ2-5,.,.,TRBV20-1,TGCAGTGCTAATGAGGCAGAGACCCAGTACTTC,CSANEAETQYF
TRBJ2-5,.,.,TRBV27,TGTGCCAGCAGTTTATTAGGGGCAGGTAGACAAGAGACCCAGTACTTC,CASSLLGAGRQETQYF
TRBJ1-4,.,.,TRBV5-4,TGTGCCAGCAGCAAGGATTTCGGGGAAAAACTGTTTTTT,CASSKDFGEKLFF